This is a list of T cell receptor beta chains from one sample in a study of T cell responses to AZD1222 COVID-19 vaccine. Repertoires were generated with immunoSEQ multiplex PCR, while TCRdb's copy carries only in-frame clones and drops some. The sample yields approximately 140,000 clones, 75% to 95% seen once. Sample: peripheral blood, taken 28 days after the second dose of the MenACWY control vaccine. Every receptor here comes from an adult who received the MenACWY meningococcal vaccine as a control. Both conserved end residues are part of each CDR3. D genes are given only for firm matches. Only some rows state a clone size, as once, few, many or a class for expanded clones.

clone size	D gene	V gene	J gene	CDR3 DNA	CDR3 protein
.	TRBD1	TRBV2	TRBJ2-7	TGTGCCAGCACCACGGACAGGGGTGTTTTCTACGAGCAGTACTTC	CASTTDRGVFYEQYF
.	TRBD2	TRBV28	TRBJ2-7	TGTGCCAGCAGTGAACTAGCGGGGGGGTACGAGCAGTACTTC	CASSELAGGYEQYF
.	.	TRBV29-1	TRBJ2-3	TGCAGCGTTGAAGATCTCAGACAGCCGAGAACAGATACGCAGTATTTT	CSVEDLRQPRTDTQYF
few	.	TRBV5-1	TRBJ2-1	TGCGCCAGCAGCGACTCTTACAATGAGCAGTTCTTC	CASSDSYNEQFF
.	.	TRBV18	TRBJ1-1	TGTGCCAGCTCACCAGACAGCCGCACTGAAGCTTTCTTT	CASSPDSRTEAFF
.	.	TRBV11-2	TRBJ2-5	TGTGCCAGCAGCTTAGGAGGCCTCGAGACCCAGTACTTC	CASSLGGLETQYF
.	.	TRBV11-2	TRBJ2-7	TGTGCCAGCAGCTTAATTAGGGGGGACTACGAGCAGTACTTC	CASSLIRGDYEQYF
.	TRBD2	TRBV18	TRBJ2-3	TGTGCCAGCTCACCACCGTTGGGAGCGGGAGGAATCACAGATACGCAGTATTTT	CASSPPLGAGGITDTQYF
.	TRBD2	TRBV19	TRBJ2-7	TGTGCCAGTAGCTTATCAGGGACTAGCGGTTTTTACGAGCAGTACTTC	CASSLSGTSGFYEQYF
.	.	TRBV7-9	TRBJ2-3	TGTGCCAGCAGCCTCGTGGCAGGGGGGGCAGATACGCAGTATTTT	CASSLVAGGADTQYF
.	.	TRBV11-2	TRBJ2-6	TGTGCCAGCAGCCGGGACGGTAGCTCTGGGGCCAACGTCCTGACTTTC	CASSRDGSSGANVLTF
.	.	TRBV10-3	TRBJ2-7	TGTGCCATCAGTCCCCAGGGTAGTTCTTACGAGCAGTACTTC	CAISPQGSSYEQYF
.	TRBD1	TRBV19	TRBJ2-2	TGTGCCAGTACCGGGACAGGGGTGGTCGGGGAGCTGTTTTTT	CASTGTGVVGELFF
.	.	TRBV7-9	TRBJ2-5	TGTGCCAGCAGCTTAGCGCGGGTAGGGGTGCAAGAGACCCAGTACTTC	CASSLARVGVQETQYF
.	TRBD1	TRBV19	TRBJ1-5	TGTGCCAGTACCGATGCCGGACAGGGAGGTCAGCCCCAGCATTTT	CASTDAGQGGQPQHF
.	.	TRBV4-3	TRBJ2-2	TGCGCCAGCAGCCAAGTGGGAGCCTGGGGGGACAGCGAAAACACCGGGGAGCTGTTTTTT	CASSQVGAWGDSENTGELFF
.	TRBD1	TRBV19	TRBJ2-1	TGTGCCAGTAGTACCGGGACAGGATCTAGAAGCTCCTACAATGAGCAGTTCTTC	CASSTGTGSRSSYNEQFF
once	TRBD2	TRBV10-1	TRBJ2-1	TGCGCCAGCAGTGAGTCCGGGACTAAGCCCTACAATGAGCAGTTCTTC	CASSESGTKPYNEQFF